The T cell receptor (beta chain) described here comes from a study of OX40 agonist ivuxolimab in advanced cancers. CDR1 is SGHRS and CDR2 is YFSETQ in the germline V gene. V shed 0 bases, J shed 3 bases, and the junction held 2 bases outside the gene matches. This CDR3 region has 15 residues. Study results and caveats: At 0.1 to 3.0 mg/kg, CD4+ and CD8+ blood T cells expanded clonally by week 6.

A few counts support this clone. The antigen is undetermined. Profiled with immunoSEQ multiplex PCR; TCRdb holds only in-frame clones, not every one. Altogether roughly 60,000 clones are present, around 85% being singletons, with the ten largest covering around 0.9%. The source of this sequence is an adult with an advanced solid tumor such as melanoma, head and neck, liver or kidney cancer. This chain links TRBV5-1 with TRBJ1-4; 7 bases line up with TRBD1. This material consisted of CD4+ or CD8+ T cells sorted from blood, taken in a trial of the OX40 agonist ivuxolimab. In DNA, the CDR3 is TGCGCCAGCAGCTTGGAGGGGGCCGCTAATGAAAAACTGTTTTTT. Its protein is CASSLEGAANEKLFF.